This T cell receptor (beta chain) is from a study of beta chain features in type 1 diabetes. As regards this clone: Antigen unknown.

Losses at the gene ends were 3 bases for V and 2 bases for J; bases not matched to a gene: 2. The CDR3 length is 15 residues. The germline V gene encodes CDR1 KGHSH and CDR2 LQKENI. Findings and limits, study-wide: Significant though moderate, a shortening of TCRB CDR3s appeared in all four CD4+ subsets of Type 1 diabetes patients.

Every bit of the isolated RNA underwent reverse transcription, so sequencing read expressed TCRB transcripts. The table came from immunoSEQ multiplex PCR; TCRdb's copy has only in-frame clones and leaves some out. The sample has 250,000 to 300,000 clones; 20% to 25% are singletons. Input material: naive CD4+ T cells from blood. This sequence was found in a woman between 25 and 40 years old with type 1 diabetes. The chain carries TRBV18 and TRBJ1-5; the match to TRBD1 covers 9 bases. The CDR3 DNA follows: TGTGCCAGCTCACCGGACAGGGGAGGCAATCAGCCCCAGCATTTT. Amino acid sequence: CASSPDRGGNQPQHF.